The text below deals with one TCR beta chain. Its antigen is currently unknown. This sample is part of a study of T cells after yellow fever vaccination. Study context: In the case of low-cell-number fractions, SMART-Seq v4 Ultra Low Input was used for preparation.

Study outcomes and limitations: The booster response re-showed most primary clones: approximately 97% CD4, roughly 91% CD8.

In making TCR cDNA, 5'RACE template switching added a universal primer site and UMIs to it. MiXCR, run by TCRdb on the 5' RACE reads, gives a single entry per CDR3 protein. In the table there are a few hundred thousand distinct CDR3 sequences, roughly 21% of which are singletons. J gave up 6 bases and V 5 bases, and 10 bases lay outside the gene matches. The CDR3 spans 15 residues. Germline V CDR1 and CDR2: SEHNR, FQNEAQ (reference sequence). The clonotype originates from a young man who received the YFV17D yellow fever vaccine. This specimen consisted of PBMCs, obtained 15 days after the yellow fever booster vaccination. V usage is TRBV7-9 and J usage is TRBJ2-7, with 10 bases fitting TRBD1. This CDR3 reads CASSHGQGVIGEQYF. CDR3 DNA: TGTGCCAGCAGCCATGGACAGGGGGTGATCGGCGAGCAGTACTTC.